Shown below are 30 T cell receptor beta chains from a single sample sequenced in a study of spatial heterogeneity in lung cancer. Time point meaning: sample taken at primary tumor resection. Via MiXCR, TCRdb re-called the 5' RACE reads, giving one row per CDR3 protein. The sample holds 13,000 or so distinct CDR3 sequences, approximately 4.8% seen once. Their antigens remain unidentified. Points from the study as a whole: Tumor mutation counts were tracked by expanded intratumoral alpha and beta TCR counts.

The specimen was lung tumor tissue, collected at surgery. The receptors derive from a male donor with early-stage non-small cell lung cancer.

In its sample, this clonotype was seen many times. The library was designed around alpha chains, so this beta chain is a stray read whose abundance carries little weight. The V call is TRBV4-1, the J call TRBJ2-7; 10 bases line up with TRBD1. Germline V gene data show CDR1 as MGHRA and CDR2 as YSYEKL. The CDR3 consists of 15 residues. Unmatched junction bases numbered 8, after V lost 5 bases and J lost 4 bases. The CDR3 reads CASSTGTGEGYEQYF. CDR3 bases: TGCGCCAGCAGCACCGGGACAGGGGAAGGGTACGAGCAGTACTTC.

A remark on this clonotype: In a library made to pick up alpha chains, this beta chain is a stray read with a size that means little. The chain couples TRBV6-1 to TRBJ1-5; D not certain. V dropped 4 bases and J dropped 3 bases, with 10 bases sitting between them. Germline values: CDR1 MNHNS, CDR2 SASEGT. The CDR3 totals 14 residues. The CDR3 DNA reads TGTGCCAGCAGTGGTCACAGTGACAATCAGCCCCAGCATTTT. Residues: CASSGHSDNQPQHF.

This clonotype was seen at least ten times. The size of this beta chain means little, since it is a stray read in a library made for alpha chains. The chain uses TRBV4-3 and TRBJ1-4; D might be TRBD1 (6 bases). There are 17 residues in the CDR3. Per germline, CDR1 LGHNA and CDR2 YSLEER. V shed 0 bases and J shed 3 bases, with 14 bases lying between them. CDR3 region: CASSQDSRPGANEKLFF. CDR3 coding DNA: TGCGCCAGCAGCCAAGATAGTAGGCCAGGGGCTAATGAAAAACTGTTTTTT.

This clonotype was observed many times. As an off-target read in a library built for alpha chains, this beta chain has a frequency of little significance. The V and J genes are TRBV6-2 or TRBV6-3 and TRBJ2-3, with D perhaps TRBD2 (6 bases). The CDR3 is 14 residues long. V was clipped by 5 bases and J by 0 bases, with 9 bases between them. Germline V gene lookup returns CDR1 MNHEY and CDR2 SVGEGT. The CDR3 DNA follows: TGTGCCAGCAGTACTGGGACTAGCACAGATACGCAGTATTTT. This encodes CASSTGTSTDTQYF.

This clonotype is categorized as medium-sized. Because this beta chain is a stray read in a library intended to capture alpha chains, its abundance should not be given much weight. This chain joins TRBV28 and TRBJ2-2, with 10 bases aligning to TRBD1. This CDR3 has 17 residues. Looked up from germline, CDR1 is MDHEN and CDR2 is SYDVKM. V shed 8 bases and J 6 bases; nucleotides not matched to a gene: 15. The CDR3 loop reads CASCPAPGQGYSGELFF. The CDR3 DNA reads TGTGCCAGCTGCCCCGCGCCGGGACAGGGGTATTCCGGGGAGCTGTTTTTT.

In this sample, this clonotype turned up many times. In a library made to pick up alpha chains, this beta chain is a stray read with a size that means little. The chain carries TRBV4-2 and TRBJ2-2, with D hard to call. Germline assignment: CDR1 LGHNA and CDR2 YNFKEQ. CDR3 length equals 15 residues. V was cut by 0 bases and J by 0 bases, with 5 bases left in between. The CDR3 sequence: CASSQDAANTGELFF. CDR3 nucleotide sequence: TGTGCCAGCAGCCAAGACGCGGCGAACACCGGGGAGCTGTTTTTT.

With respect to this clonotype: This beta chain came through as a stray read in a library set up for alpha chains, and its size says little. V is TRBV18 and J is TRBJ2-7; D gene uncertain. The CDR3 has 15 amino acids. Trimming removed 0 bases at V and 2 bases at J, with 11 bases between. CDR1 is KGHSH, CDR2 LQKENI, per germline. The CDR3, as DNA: TGTGCCAGCTCACCACCGACTCCGGGTGCCTACGAGCAGTACTTC. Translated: CASSPPTPGAYEQYF.

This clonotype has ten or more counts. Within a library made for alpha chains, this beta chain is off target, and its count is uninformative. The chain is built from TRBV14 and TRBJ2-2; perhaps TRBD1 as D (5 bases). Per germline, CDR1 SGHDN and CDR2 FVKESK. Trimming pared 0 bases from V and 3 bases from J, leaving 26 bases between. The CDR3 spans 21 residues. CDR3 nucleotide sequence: TGTGCCAGCAGCCAAGAACGTAGCCGGACATACAAATTCTGGGACACCGGGGAGCTGTTTTTT. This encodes CASSQERSRTYKFWDTGELFF. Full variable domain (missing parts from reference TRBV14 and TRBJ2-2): EAGVTQFPSHSVIEKGQTVTLRCDPISGHDNLYWYRRVMGKEIKFLLHFVKESKQDESGMPNNRFLAERTGGTYSTLKVQPAELEDSGVYFCASSQERSRTYKFWDTGELFFGEGSRLTVL.

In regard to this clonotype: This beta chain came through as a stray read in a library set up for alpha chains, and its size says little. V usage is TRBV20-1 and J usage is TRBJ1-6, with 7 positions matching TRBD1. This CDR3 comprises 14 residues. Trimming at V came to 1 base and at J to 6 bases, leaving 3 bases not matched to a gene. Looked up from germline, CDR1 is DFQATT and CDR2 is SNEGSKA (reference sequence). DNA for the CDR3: TGCAGTGCTAGAGTTAGACAGGGTAATTCACCCCTCCACTTT. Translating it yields CSARVRQGNSPLHF.

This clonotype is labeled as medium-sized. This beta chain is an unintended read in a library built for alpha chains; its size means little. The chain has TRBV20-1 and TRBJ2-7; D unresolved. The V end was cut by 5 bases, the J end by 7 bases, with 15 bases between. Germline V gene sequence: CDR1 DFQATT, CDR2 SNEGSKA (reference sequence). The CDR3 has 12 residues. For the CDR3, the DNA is TGCAGTGCTCGAAGACCGGCCGGGGAGCAGTACTTC. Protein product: CSARRPAGEQYF.

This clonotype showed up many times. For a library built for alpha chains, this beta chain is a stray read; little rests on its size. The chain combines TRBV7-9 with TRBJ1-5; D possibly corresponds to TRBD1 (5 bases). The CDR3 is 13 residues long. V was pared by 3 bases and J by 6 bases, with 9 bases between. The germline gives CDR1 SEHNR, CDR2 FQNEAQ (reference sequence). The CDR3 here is CASSFGASQPQHF. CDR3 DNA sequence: TGTGCCAGCAGCTTCGGGGCGAGTCAGCCCCAGCATTTT.

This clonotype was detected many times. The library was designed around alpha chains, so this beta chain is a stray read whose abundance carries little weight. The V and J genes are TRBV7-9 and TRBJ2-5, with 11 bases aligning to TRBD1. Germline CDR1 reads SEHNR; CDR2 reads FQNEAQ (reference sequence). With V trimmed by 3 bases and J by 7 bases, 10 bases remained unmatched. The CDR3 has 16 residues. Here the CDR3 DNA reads TGTGCCAGCAGCTTCCAACCGGGACAGGGGGTGACGACCCAGTACTTC. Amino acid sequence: CASSFQPGQGVTTQYF.

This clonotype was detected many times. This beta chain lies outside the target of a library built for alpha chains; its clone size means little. DNA of the CDR3: TGTGCCAGCACTCTGAGACAGGGGACGGCCGAGACCCAGTACTTC. This sequence encodes CASTLRQGTAETQYF. The rearrangement joins TRBV6-2 or TRBV6-3 to TRBJ2-5; 8 bases map to TRBD1. The CDR3 covers 15 residues. V trimming: 7 bases; J trimming: 5 bases; junction bases outside the gene matches: 12. Germline V gives CDR1 MNHEY, CDR2 SVGEGT.

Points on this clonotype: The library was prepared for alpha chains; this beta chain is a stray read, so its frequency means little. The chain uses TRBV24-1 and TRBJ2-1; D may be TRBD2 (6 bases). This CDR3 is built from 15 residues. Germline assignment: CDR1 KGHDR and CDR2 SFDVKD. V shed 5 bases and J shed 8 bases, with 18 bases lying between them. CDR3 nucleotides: TGTGCCACCAGTGGTACTGTCCCCGGGACTTATGAGCAGTTCTTC. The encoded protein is CATSGTVPGTYEQFF.

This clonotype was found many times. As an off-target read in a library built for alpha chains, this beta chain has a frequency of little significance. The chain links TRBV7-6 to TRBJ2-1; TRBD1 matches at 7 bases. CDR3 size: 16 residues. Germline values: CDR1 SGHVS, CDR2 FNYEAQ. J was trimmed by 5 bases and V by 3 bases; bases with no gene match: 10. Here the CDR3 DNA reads TGTGCCAGCAGCTTTGTAATCGGGACAGTTCACAATGAGCAGTTCTTC. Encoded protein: CASSFVIGTVHNEQFF.

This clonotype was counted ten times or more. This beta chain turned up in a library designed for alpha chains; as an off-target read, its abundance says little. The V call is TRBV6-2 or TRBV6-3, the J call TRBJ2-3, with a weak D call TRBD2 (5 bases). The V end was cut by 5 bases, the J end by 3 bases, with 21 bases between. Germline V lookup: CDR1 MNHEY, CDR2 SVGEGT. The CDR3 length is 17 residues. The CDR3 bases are TGTGCCAGCAGTCCCCGGATAGCCTCTGGGAGTACAGATACGCAGTATTTT. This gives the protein CASSPRIASGSTDTQYF.

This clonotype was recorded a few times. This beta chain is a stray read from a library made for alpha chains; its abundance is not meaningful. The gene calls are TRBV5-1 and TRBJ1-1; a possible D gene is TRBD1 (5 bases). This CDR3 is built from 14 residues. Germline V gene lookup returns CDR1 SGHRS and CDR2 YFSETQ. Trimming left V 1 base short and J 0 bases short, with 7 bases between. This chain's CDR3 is CASSLSQVNTEAFF. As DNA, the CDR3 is TGCGCCAGCAGCTTGTCACAGGTGAACACTGAAGCTTTCTTT.

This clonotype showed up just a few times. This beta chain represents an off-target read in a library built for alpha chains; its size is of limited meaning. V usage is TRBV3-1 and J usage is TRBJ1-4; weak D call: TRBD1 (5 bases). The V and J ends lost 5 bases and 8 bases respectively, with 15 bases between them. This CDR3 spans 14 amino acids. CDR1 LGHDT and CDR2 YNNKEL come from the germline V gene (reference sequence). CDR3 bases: TGTGCCAGCAGCGGGACGGGGGTATCAGAAAAACTGTTTTTT. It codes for CASSGTGVSEKLFF.

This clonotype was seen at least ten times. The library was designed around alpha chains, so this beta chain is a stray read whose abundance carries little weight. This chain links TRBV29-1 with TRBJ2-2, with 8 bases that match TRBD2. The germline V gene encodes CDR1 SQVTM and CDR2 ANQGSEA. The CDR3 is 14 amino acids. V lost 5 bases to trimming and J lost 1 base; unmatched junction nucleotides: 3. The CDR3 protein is CSVRRGVNTGELFF. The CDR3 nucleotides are TGCAGCGTTCGGCGGGGGGTGAACACCGGGGAGCTGTTTTTT.

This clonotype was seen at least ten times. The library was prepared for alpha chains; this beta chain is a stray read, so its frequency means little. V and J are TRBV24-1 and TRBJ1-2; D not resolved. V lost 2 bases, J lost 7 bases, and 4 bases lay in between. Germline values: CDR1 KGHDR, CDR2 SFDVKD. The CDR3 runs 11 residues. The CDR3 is CATSDYSGYTF. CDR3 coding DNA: TGTGCCACCAGTGATTACTCTGGCTACACCTTC.

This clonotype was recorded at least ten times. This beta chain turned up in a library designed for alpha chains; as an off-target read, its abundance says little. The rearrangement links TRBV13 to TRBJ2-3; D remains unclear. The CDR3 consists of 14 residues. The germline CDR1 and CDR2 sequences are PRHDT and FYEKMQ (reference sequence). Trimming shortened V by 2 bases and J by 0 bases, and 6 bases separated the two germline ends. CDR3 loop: CASSLWASTDTQYF. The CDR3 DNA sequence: TGTGCCAGCAGCTTATGGGCGAGCACAGATACGCAGTATTTT.

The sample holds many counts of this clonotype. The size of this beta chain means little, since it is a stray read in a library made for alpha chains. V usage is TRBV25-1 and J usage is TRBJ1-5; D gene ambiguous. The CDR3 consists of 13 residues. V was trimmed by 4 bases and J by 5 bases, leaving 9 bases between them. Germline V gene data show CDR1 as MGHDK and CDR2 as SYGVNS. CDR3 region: CASSAMGDQPQHF. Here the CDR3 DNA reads TGTGCCAGCAGTGCGATGGGAGATCAGCCCCAGCATTTT.

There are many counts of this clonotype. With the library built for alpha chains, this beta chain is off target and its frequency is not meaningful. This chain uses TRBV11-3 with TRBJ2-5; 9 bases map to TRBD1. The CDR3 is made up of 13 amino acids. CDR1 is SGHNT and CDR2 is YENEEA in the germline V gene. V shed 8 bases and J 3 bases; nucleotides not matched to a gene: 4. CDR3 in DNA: TGTGCCAGCCAGAGGGACAGGGAAGAGACCCAGTACTTC. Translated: CASQRDREETQYF.

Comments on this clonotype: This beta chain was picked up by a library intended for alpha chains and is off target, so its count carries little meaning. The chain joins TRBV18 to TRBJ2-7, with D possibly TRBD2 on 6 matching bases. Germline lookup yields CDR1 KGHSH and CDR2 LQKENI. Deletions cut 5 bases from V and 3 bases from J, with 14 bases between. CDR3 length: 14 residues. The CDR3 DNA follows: TGTGCCAGCTCATCAAACGGAGGGGTCTACGAGCAGTACTTC. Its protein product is CASSSNGGVYEQYF. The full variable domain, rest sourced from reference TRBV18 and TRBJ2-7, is NAGVMQNPRHLVRRRGQEARLRCSPMKGHSHVYWYRQLPEEGLKFMVYLQKENIIDESGMPKERFSAEFPKEGPSILRIQQVVRGDSAAYFCASSSNGGVYEQYFGPGTRLTVT.

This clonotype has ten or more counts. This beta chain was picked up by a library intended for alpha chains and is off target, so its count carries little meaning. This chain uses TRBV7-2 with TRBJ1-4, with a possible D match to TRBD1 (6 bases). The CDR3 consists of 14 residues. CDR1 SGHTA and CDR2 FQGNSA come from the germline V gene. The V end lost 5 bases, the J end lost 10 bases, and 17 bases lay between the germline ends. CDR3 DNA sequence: TGTGCCAGCAGCCCCAGGGGAAAGATTAGAAAACTGTTTTTT. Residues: CASSPRGKIRKLFF.

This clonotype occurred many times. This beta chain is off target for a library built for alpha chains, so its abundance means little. CDR3 nucleotide sequence: TGTGCCAGCAGTTCCACCGGACAGGGGTTCTATGGCTACACCTTC. Its protein product is CASSSTGQGFYGYTF. This chain connects TRBV6-6 to TRBJ1-2; 9 positions match TRBD1. V gave up 4 bases and J gave up 4 bases; unmatched junction bases: 7. The V gene's germline CDR1 is MNHNY and CDR2 SVGAGI (reference sequence). This CDR3 is 15 amino acids long.

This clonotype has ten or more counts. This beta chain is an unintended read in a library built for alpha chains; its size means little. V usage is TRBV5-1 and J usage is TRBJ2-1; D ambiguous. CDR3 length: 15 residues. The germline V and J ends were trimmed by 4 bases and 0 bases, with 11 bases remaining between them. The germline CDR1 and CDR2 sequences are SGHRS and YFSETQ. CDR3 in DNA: TGCGCCAGCAGCACGGACCGCAACTCCTACAATGAGCAGTTCTTC. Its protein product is CASSTDRNSYNEQFF.

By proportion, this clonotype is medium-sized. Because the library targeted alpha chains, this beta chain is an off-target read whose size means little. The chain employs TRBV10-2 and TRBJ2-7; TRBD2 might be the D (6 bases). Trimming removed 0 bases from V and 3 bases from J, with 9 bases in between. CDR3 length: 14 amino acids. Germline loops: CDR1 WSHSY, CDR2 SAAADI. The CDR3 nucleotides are TGCGCCAGCAGTGAGTCGCGGGATTACTACGAGCAGTACTTC. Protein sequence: CASSESRDYYEQYF.

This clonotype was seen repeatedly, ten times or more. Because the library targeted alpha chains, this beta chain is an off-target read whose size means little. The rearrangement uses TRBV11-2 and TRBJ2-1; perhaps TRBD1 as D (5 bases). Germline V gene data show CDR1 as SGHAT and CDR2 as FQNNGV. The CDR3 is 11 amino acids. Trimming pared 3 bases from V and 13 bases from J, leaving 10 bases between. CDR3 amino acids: CASSFQGRQFF. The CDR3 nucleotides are TGTGCCAGCAGCTTCCAGGGCCGTCAGTTCTTC.

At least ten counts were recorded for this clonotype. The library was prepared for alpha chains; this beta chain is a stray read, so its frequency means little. CDR3 region: CASSIQTGSGSYEQYF. CDR3 coding DNA: TGCGCCAGCAGCATCCAGACAGGGTCGGGCTCCTACGAGCAGTACTTC. The rearrangement uses TRBV4-3 and TRBJ2-7, with 7 bases matching TRBD1. Germline V gene lookup returns CDR1 LGHNA and CDR2 YSLEER. Trimming removed 5 bases from V and 0 bases from J; junction bases left unmatched: 10. This CDR3 spans 16 amino acids.